The subject of this entry is one T cell receptor beta chain. This record belongs to a study of T cell changes during pregnancy in multiple sclerosis. This table comes from immunoSEQ multiplex PCR, and its TCRdb copy is limited to in-frame clones, with some not included. Of 35,000 to 45,000 clones in the sample, around 90% were seen once. This CDR3 comprises 13 residues. The germline V gene has CDR1 GTSNPN and CDR2 SVGIG (reference sequence). V was shortened by 1 base and J by 7 bases, with 8 bases between the two germline ends. V and J are TRBV30 and TRBJ1-6; TRBD1 is a possible D gene (6 bases). Material: CD4+ T cells from peripheral blood mononuclear cells, obtained before pregnancy. The receptor's source is a female donor with multiple sclerosis, enrolled in a pregnancy study. The CDR3 is CAWSATGNSPLHF. The CDR3 DNA sequence: TGTGCCTGGAGTGCTACAGGGAATTCACCCCTCCACTTT.